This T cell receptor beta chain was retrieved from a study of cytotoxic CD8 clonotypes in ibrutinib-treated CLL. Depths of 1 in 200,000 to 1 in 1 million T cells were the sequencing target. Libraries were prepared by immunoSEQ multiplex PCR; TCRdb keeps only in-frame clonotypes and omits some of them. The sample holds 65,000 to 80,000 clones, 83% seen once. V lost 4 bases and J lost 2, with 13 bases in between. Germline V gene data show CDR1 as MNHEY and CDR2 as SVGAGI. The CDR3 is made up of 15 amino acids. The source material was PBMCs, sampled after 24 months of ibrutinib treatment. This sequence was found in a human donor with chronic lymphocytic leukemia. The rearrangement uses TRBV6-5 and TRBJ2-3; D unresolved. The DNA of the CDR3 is TGTGCCAGCAGTTCCCCTGAAGGAGCCACAGATACGCAGTATTTT. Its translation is CASSSPEGATDTQYF.